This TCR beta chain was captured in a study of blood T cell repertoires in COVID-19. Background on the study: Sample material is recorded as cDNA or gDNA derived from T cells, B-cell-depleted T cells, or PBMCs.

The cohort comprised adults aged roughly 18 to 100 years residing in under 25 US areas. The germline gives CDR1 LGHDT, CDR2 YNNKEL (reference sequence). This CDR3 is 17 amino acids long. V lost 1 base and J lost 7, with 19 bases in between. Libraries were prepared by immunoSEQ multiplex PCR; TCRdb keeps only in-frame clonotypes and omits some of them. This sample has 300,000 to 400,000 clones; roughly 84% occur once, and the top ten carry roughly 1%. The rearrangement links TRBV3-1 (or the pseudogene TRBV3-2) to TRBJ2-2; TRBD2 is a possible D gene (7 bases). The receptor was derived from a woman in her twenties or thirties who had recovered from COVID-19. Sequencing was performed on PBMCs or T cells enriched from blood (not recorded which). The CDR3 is CASSQVSGGAFLGELFF. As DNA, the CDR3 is TGTGCCAGCAGCCAAGTCTCGGGGGGCGCATTCCTCGGGGAGCTGTTTTTT.